Each of the 13 T cell receptor beta chains below was sequenced from the same sample in a study of Ad26.COV2.S vaccination and SARS-CoV-2 variants. Libraries were prepared by immunoSEQ multiplex PCR; TCRdb keeps only in-frame clonotypes and omits some of them. Here the sample spans 400,000 to 500,000 clones, roughly 87% being singletons. The sample's treatment: around 19 received Ad26.COV2.S at low or high dose, single or two shots; several received placebo; per-sample allocation not given. The study sampled participants on day 63 after the first vaccine or placebo injection. The specimen was peripheral blood, collected in a trial of Ad26.COV2.S vaccine versus placebo. The receptors come from a person aged 18-60 years who received the Ad26.COV2.S COVID-19 vaccine or a placebo.

This chain links TRBV5-6 with TRBJ2-7; no reliable D call. The V gene lost 4 bases and the J gene lost 3 bases, with 8 bases spanning the gap. The germline CDR1 and CDR2 sequences are SGHDT and YYEEEE. The CDR3 contains 12 residues. The CDR3 protein is CASSREFYEQYF. The CDR3, as DNA: TGTGCCAGCAGCCGCGAGTTCTACGAGCAGTACTTC.

The gene calls are TRBV5-1 and TRBJ2-5; 8 bases match TRBD1. Trimming removed 0 bases from V and 5 bases from J; junction bases left unmatched: 6. The length of the CDR3 is 15 residues. Germline CDR1 is SGHRS and CDR2 is YFSETQ. The CDR3 protein is CASSLGQGAGETQYF. The CDR3 DNA sequence: TGCGCCAGCAGCTTGGGCCAGGGGGCCGGGGAGACCCAGTACTTC.

The rearrangement uses TRBV5-1 and TRBJ2-2; D is unresolved. Per germline, CDR1 SGHRS and CDR2 YFSETQ. Trimming took off 0 bases at V and 6 bases at J, with 3 bases between the two ends. The CDR3 sequence is 12 residues long. The CDR3 DNA reads as TGCGCCAGCAGCTTGGACGCCGGGGAGCTGTTTTTT. Translating gives CASSLDAGELFF.

This clone was recorded only once. The chain has TRBV19 and TRBJ1-4, with unresolved D. The CDR3 contains 15 residues. Trimming pared 7 bases from V and 9 bases from J, leaving 21 bases between. Per the germline V gene, CDR1 is LNHDA and CDR2 is SQIVND (reference sequence). CDR3 DNA sequence: TGTGCCAGTACCCTCACCCCGGCCCAAAATCAAAAACTGTTTTTT. It yields the protein CASTLTPAQNQKLFF.

There are a few counts of this clone. This sequence joins TRBV18 and TRBJ2-1, with D possibly TRBD1 on 6 matching bases. The germline gives CDR1 KGHSH, CDR2 LQKENI. The V and J ends lost 6 bases and 4 bases respectively, with 19 bases between them. There are 16 residues in the CDR3. The CDR3 loop reads CASSYPGQGDYNEQFF. The CDR3 DNA sequence: TGTGCCAGCTCTTATCCGGGACAAGGGGATTACAATGAGCAGTTCTTC. Based on the CDR3 plus reference TRBV18 and TRBJ2-1, the full variable domain is NAGVMQNPRHLVRRRGQEARLRCSPMKGHSHVYWYRQLPEEGLKFMVYLQKENIIDESGMPKERFSAEFPKEGPSILRIQQVVRGDSAAYFCASSYPGQGDYNEQFFGPGTRLTVL.

The V and J genes are TRBV28 and TRBJ2-3; 9 bases line up with TRBD2. The ends lost 2 bases at V and 2 bases at J; junction bases unmatched: 11. The CDR3 is 18 amino acids. In germline, CDR1 is MDHEN, CDR2 SYDVKM. CDR3 sequence (DNA): TGTGCCAGCAGTTTAGCCTTATTAGCGGGGGTGAACACAGATACGCAGTATTTT. This gives the protein CASSLALLAGVNTDTQYF.

The rearrangement uses TRBV2 and TRBJ1-5; D is uncertain. V lost 3 bases and J 0 bases, leaving 9 bases between the germline ends. Germline lookup yields CDR1 SNHLY and CDR2 FYNNEI. The length of the CDR3 is 15 residues. The DNA of the CDR3 is TGTGCCAGCAGTGAGGCAGATTATAGCAATCAGCCCCAGCATTTT. Residues: CASSEADYSNQPQHF.

The chain joins TRBV5-8 to TRBJ1-4; 7 nucleotides agree with TRBD1. Germline lookup yields CDR1 SGHTS and CDR2 YDEGEE. Germline trimming cut 0 bases from V and 4 bases from J; bases unmatched to any gene: 6. The CDR3 has 16 amino acids. In DNA form, the CDR3 reads TGTGCCAGCAGCTTGGTGTGGGACAGATATAATGAAAAACTGTTTTTT. Translation gives CASSLVWDRYNEKLFF. Combining the CDR3 with reference TRBV5-8 and TRBJ1-4 gives the whole variable domain EAGVTQSPTHLIKTRGQQATLRCSPISGHTSVYWYQQALGLGLQFLLWYDEGEERNRGNFPPRFSGRQFPNYSSELNVNALELEDSALYLCASSLVWDRYNEKLFFGSGTQLSVL.

This chain links TRBV27 with TRBJ2-2; 7 nucleotides align to TRBD1. Germline CDR1 is MNHEY and CDR2 is SMNVEV (reference sequence). V lost 3 bases to trimming and J lost 1 base; unmatched junction nucleotides: 2. The CDR3 runs to 15 residues. CDR3 sequence (DNA): TGTGCCAGCAGTTTGGGGACAGTGAACACCGGGGAGCTGTTTTTT. This sequence encodes CASSLGTVNTGELFF.

V is TRBV6-6 and J is TRBJ2-1, with 7 bases aligning to TRBD2. The germline CDR1 and CDR2 sequences are MNHNY and SVGAGI (reference sequence). V lost 8 bases, J lost 5 bases, and 6 bases stayed unmatched. The CDR3 contains 13 residues. The CDR3 spells CASDQRGNNEQFF. The CDR3 DNA sequence: TGTGCCAGCGATCAGCGGGGTAACAATGAGCAGTTCTTC.

Details on this clone: The sample contains more than one DNA sequence encoding this CDR3. V and J are TRBV9 and TRBJ2-3; unclear D gene. The CDR3 is 14 amino acids. Germline-derived CDR1 and CDR2 are SGDLS and YYNGEE. The ends were cut back, 3 bases at V and 0 bases at J, with 8 bases in the middle. The CDR3 loop is CASSGQPSTDTQYF. The CDR3 DNA reads TGTGCCAGCAGCGGACAACCTAGCACAGATACGCAGTATTTT.

The chain is built from TRBV4-2 and TRBJ2-6; weak D call: TRBD2 (5 bases). Germline lookup yields CDR1 LGHNA and CDR2 YNFKEQ. V was clipped by 2 bases and J by 2 bases, with 13 bases between them. The CDR3 runs 17 residues. The CDR3 sequence is CASSQRESQTGANVLTF. CDR3 DNA: TGTGCCAGCAGCCAACGGGAATCGCAGACTGGGGCCAACGTCCTGACTTTC.

This chain links TRBV7-3 with TRBJ2-1; TRBD1 agrees at 8 bases. The CDR3 extends over 15 amino acids. CDR1 and CDR2 (germline): SGHTA, FQGTGA. Trimming cost V 2 bases and J 6 bases; bases outside gene matches: 6. CDR3 sequence reads: CASSLQGQVSNEQFF. In DNA, the CDR3 is TGTGCCAGCAGCTTACAGGGACAGGTATCCAATGAGCAGTTCTTC.